In this sample, the clone carrying this T cell receptor (beta chain) turned up a few times. The sample belongs to a study of blood T cell repertoires in COVID-19. Looking at the study overall: Specimens from acute and convalescent COVID-19 originated in the United States, Italy and Spain.

TCRdb keeps only in-frame clones here, not all; method: immunoSEQ multiplex PCR. The sample yields 50,000 to 75,000 clones, more than 85% seen once. V gave up 4 bases and J gave up 3 bases; unmatched junction bases: 4. The CDR3 consists of 14 residues. Germline V gene lookup returns CDR1 SGHTA and CDR2 FQGNSA. This TCR came from a man aged 45-60 years with active COVID-19. The V call is TRBV7-2, the J call TRBJ2-7; 9 bases align to TRBD2. The sample was peripheral blood. The CDR3 region has the DNA TGTGCCAGCAGCTCGACTAGCGGAAACTACGAGCAGTACTTC. Translated: CASSSTSGNYEQYF.